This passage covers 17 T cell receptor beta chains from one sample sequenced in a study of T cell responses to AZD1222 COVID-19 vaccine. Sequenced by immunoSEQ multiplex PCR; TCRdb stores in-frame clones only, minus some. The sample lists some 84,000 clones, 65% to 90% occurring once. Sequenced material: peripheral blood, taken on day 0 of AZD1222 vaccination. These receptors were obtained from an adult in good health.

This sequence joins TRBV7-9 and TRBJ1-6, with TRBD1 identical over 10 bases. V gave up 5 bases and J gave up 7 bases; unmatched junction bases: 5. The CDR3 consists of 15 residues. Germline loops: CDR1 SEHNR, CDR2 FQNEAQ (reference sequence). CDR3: CASSPGQGYNSPLHF. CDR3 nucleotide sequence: TGTGCCAGCAGCCCGGGACAGGGGTACAATTCACCCCTCCACTTT. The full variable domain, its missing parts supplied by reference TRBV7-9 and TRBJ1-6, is DTGVSQNPRHKITKRGQNVTFRCDPISEHNRLYWYRQTLGQGPEFLTYFQNEAQLEKSRLLSDRFSAERPKGSFSTLEIQRTEQGDSAMYLCASSPGQGYNSPLHFGNGTRLTVT.

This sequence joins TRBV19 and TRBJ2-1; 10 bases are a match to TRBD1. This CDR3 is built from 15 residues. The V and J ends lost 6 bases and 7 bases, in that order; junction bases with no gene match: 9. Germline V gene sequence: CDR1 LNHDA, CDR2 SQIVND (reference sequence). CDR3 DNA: TGTGCCAGTAGCCCCGACAGGGGGCTCTGGAATGAGCAGTTCTTC. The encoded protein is CASSPDRGLWNEQFF.

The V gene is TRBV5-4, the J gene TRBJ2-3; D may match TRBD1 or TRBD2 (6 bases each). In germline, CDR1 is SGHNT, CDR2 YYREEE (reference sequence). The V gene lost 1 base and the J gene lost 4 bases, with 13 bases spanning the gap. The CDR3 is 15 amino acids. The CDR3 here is CASSLQERGADTQYF. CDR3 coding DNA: TGTGCCAGCAGCTTGCAAGAAAGGGGGGCAGATACGCAGTATTTT.

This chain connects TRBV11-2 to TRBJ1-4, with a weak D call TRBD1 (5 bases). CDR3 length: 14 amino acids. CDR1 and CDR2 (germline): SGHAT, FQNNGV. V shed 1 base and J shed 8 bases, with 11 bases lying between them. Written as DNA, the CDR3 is TGTGCCAGCAGCTTAGGCCAGGGAGGCGAAAAACTGTTTTTT. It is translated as CASSLGQGGEKLFF.

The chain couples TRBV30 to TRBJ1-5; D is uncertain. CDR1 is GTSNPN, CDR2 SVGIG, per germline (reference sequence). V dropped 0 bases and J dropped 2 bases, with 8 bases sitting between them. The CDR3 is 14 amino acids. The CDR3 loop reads CAWSVTTGNQPQHF. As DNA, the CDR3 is TGTGCCTGGAGTGTGACTACGGGCAATCAGCCCCAGCATTTT.

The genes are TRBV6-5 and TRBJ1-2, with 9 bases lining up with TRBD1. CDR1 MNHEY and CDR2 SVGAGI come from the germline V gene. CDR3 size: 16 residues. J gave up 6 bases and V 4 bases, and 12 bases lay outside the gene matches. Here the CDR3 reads CASSSTGQGSGDGYTF. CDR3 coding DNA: TGTGCCAGCAGTTCGACCGGACAGGGGTCGGGGGATGGCTACACCTTC.

This chain's CDR3 is CASTSEAYNEQFF. In DNA form, the CDR3 reads TGTGCCAGTACTAGCGAGGCCTACAATGAGCAGTTCTTC. The chain is built from TRBV19 and TRBJ2-1; possibly TRBD2 for D (6 bases). This CDR3 has 13 amino acids. V was clipped by 7 bases and J by 2 bases, with 9 bases between them. Germline values: CDR1 LNHDA, CDR2 SQIVND (reference sequence).

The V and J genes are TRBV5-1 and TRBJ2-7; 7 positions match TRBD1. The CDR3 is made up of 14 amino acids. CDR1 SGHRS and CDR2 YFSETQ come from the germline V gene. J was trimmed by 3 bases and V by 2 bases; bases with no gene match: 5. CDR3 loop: CASSLRQGNYEQYF. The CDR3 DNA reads TGCGCCAGCAGCTTAAGACAGGGCAACTACGAGCAGTACTTC. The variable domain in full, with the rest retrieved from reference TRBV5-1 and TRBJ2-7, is KAGVTQTPRYLIKTRGQQVTLSCSPISGHRSVSWYQQTPGQGLQFLFEYFSETQRNKGNFPGRFSGRQFSNSRSEMNVSTLELGDSALYLCASSLRQGNYEQYFGPGTRLTVT.

CDR3 protein: CASSESGDEVGGYTF. The CDR3 DNA sequence: TGTGCCAGCAGTGAGTCAGGAGATGAGGTTGGTGGCTACACCTTC. The chain is built from TRBV6-1 and TRBJ1-2; unclear D gene. CDR1 and CDR2 (germline): MNHNS, SASEGT. The CDR3 contains 15 residues. Trimming stripped 3 bases from V and 7 bases from J, with 18 bases between.

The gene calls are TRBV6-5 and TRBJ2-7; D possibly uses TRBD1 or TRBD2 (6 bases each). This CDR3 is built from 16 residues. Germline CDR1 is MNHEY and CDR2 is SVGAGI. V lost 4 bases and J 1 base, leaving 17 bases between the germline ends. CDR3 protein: CASSFSLGGVSYEQYF. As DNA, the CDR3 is TGTGCCAGCAGTTTCTCTCTGGGGGGCGTATCCTACGAGCAGTACTTC.

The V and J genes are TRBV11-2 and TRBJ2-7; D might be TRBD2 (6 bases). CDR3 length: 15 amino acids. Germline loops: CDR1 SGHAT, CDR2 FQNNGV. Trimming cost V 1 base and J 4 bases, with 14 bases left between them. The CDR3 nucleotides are TGTGCCAGCAGCTTAGGGGGGACTCCCTTTTACGAGCAGTACTTC. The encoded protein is CASSLGGTPFYEQYF.

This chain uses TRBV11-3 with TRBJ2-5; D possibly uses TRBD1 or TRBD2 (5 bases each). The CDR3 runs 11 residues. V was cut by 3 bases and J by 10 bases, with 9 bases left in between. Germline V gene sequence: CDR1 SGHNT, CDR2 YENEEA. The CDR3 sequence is CASSFGGYQYF. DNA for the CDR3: TGTGCCAGCAGCTTTGGGGGATACCAGTACTTC.

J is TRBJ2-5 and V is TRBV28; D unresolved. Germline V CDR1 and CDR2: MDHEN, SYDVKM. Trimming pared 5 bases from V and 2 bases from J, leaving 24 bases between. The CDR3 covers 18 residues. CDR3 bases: TGTGCCAGCAGTCCCGGACGAGCGATACCTTTGAGGCAAGAGACCCAGTACTTC. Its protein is CASSPGRAIPLRQETQYF. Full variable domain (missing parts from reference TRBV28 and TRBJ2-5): DVKVTQSSRYLVKRTGEKVFLECVQDMDHENMFWYRQDPGLGLRLIYFSYDVKMKEKGDIPEGYSVSREKKERFSLILESASTNQTSMYLCASSPGRAIPLRQETQYFGPGTRLLVL.

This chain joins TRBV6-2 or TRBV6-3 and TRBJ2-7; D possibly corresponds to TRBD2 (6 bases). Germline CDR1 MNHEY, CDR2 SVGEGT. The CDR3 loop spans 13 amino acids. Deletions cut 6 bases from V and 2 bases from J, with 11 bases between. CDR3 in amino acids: CASSLASTYEQYF. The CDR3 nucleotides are TGTGCCAGCAGCCTAGCGTCTACCTACGAGCAGTACTTC.

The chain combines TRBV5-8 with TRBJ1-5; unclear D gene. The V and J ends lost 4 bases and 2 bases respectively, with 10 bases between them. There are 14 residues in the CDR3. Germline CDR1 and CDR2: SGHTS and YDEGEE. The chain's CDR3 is CASSGGLGNQPQHF. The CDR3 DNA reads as TGTGCCAGCAGCGGCGGGCTGGGCAATCAGCCCCAGCATTTT.

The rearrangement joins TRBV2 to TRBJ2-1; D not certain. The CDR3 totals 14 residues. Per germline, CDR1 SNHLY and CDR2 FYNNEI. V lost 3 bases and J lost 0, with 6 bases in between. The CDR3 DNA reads TGTGCCAGCAGTGATCCCGGCTCCTACAATGAGCAGTTCTTC. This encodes CASSDPGSYNEQFF.

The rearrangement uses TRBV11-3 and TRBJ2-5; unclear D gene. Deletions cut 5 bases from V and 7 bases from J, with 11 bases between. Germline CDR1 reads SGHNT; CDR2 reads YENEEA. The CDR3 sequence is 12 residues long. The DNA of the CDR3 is TGTGCCAGCAGCCCCAATTGGGGGACCCAGTACTTC. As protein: CASSPNWGTQYF.